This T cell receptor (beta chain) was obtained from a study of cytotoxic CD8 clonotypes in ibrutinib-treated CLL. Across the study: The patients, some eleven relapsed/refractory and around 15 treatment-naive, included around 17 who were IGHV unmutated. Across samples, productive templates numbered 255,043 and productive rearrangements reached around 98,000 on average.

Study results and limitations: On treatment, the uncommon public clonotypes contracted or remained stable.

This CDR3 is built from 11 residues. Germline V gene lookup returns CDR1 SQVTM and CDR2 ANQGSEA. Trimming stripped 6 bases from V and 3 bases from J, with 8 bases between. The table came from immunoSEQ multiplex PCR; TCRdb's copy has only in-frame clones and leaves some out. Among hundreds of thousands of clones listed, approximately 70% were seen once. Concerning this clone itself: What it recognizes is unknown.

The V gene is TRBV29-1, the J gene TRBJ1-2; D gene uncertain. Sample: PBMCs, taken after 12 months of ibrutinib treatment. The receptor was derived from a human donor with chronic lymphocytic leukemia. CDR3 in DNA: TGCAGCGTCGCTCCGGACTATGGCTACACCTTC. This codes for CSVAPDYGYTF.